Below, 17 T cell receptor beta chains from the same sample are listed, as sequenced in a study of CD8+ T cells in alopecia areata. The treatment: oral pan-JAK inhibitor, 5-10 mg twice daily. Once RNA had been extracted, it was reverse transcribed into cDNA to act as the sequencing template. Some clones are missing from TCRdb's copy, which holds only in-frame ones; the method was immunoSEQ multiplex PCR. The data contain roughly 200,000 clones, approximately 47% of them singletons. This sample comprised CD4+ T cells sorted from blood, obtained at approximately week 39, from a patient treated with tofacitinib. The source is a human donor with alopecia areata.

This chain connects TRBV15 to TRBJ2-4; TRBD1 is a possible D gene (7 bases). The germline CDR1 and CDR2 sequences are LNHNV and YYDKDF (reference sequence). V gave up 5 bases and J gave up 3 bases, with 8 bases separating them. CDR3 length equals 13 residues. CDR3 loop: CATSQGGKNIQYF. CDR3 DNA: TGTGCCACCAGCCAGGGGGGCAAAAACATTCAGTACTTC.

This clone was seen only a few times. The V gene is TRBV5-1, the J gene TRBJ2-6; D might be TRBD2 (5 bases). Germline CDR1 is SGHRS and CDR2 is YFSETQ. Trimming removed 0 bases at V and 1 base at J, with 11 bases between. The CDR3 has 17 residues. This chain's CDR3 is CASSLDVSGSGANVLTF. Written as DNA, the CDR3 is TGCGCCAGCAGCTTGGATGTGTCGGGATCTGGGGCCAACGTCCTGACTTTC.

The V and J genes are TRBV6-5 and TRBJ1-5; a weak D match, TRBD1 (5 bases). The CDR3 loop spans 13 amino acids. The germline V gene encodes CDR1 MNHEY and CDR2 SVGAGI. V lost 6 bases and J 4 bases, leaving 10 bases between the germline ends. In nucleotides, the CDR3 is TGTGCCAGCAGGGGACGGGTTAATCAGCCCCAGCATTTT. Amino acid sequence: CASRGRVNQPQHF.

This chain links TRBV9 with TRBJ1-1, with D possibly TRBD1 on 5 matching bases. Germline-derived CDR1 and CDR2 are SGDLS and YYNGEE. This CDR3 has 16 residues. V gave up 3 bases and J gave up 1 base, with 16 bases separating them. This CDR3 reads CASSAGVGVGNTEAFF. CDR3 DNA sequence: TGTGCCAGCAGCGCTGGGGTAGGGGTAGGGAACACTGAAGCTTTCTTT. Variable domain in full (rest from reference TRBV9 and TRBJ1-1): DSGVTQTPKHLITATGQRVTLRCSPRSGDLSVYWYQQSLDQGLQFLIQYYNGEERAKGNILERFSAQQFPDLHSELNLSSLELGDSALYFCASSAGVGVGNTEAFFGQGTRLTVV.

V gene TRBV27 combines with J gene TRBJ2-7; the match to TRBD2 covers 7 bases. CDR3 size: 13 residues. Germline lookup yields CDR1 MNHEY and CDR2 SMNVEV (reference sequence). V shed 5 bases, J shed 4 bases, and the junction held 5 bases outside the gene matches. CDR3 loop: CASSKREGYEQYF. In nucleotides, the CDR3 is TGTGCCAGCAGTAAGAGGGAGGGGTACGAGCAGTACTTC.

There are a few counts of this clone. The CDR3 spells CASSPPNPGSYEQYF. CDR3 DNA sequence: TGTGCCAGCTCACCACCTAACCCCGGCTCCTACGAGCAGTACTTC. V gene TRBV18 combines with J gene TRBJ2-7, with unresolved D. CDR1 is KGHSH, CDR2 LQKENI, per germline. Trimming shortened V by 0 bases and J by 0 bases, and 9 bases separated the two germline ends. The CDR3 consists of 15 residues.

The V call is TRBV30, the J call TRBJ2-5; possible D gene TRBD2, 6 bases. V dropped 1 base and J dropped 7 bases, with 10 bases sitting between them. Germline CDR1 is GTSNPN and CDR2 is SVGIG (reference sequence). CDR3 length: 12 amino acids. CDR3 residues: CAWSAGERTQYF. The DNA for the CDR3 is TGTGCCTGGAGTGCGGGGGAAAGGACCCAGTACTTC.

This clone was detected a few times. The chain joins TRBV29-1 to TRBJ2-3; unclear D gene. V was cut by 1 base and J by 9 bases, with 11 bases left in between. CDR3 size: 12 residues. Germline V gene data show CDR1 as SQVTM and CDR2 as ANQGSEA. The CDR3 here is CSVEALWQTQYF. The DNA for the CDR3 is TGCAGCGTTGAAGCTTTGTGGCAAACGCAGTATTTT.

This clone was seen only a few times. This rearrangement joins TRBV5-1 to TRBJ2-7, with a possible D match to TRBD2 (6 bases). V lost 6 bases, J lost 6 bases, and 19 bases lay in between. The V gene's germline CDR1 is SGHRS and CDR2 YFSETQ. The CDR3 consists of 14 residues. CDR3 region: CASTAGTSGLEQYF. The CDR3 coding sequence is TGCGCCAGCACCGCTGGGACTTCAGGTCTCGAGCAGTACTTC.

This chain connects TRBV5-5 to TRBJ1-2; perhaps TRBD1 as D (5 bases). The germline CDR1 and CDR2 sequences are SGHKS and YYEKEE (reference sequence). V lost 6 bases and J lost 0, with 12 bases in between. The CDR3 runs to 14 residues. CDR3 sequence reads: CASNPPGANYGYTF. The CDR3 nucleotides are TGTGCCAGCAACCCCCCGGGGGCTAACTATGGCTACACCTTC.

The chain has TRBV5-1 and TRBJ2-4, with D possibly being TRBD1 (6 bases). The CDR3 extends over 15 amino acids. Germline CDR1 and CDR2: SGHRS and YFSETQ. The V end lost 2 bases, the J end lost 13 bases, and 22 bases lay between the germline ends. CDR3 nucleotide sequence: TGCGCCAGCAGCTTTTCATCAGGGGAAGTTCCCGTACAGTACTTC. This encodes CASSFSSGEVPVQYF.

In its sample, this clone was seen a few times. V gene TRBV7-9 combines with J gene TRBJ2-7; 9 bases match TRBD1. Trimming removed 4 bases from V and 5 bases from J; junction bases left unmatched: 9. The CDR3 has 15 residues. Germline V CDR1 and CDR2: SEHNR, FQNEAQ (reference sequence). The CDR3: CASSSVGTGNNEQYF. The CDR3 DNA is TGTGCCAGCAGCTCCGTAGGGACAGGGAACAACGAGCAGTACTTC.

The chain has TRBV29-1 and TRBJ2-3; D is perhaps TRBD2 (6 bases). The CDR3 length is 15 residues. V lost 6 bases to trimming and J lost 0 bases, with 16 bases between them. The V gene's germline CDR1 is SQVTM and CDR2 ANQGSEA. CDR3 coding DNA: TGCAGCGTCGGGAGTCGGGCCCGGAGCACAGATACGCAGTATTTT. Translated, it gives CSVGSRARSTDTQYF.

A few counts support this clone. The chain's CDR3 is CASSDLAGVIQYF. The CDR3 bases are TGTGCCAGCAGTGACCTAGCGGGAGTCATTCAGTACTTC. V is TRBV27 and J is TRBJ2-4; 10 nucleotides line up with TRBD2. This CDR3 is built from 13 residues. CDR1 is MNHEY and CDR2 is SMNVEV in the germline V gene (reference sequence). With 5 bases clipped from V and 9 bases from J, the junction kept 4 bases outside the gene matches.

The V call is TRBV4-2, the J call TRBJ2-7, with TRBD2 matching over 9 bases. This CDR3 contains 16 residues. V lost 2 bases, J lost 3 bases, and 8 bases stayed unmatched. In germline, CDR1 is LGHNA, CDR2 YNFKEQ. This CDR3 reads CASSQPSGMSLYEQYF. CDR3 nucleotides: TGTGCCAGCAGCCAACCTAGCGGGATGAGCCTCTACGAGCAGTACTTC.

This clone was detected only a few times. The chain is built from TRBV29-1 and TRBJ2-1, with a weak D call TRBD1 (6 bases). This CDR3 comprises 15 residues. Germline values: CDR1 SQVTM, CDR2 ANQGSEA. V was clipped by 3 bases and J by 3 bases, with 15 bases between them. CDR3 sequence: CSVDHRNRDYNEQFF. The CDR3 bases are TGCAGCGTTGACCATAGGAACAGGGACTACAATGAGCAGTTCTTC.

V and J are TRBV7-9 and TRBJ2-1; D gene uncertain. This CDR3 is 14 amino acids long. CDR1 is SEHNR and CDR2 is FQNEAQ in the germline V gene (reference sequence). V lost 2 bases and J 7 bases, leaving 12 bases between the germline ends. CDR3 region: CASSLRRAGNEQFF. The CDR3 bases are TGTGCCAGCAGCTTAAGAAGGGCCGGAAATGAGCAGTTCTTC.